These 17 T cell receptor beta chains came from one sample sequenced in a study of T-cell memory formation after mild COVID-19. TCRdb redid the calling of the 5' RACE reads with MiXCR, one entry per CDR3 protein. The sample includes a few hundred thousand distinct CDR3 sequences, approximately 15% of them seen just once. The sequenced material came from PBMCs or a T cell subset sorted from them (not recorded which). Receptors originate from a man aged 18 to 29 who had mild COVID-19 (a few samples of this study predate the infection). Cell type and time point are not known.

This clonotype was counted only a few times. V usage is TRBV20-1 and J usage is TRBJ2-3; 15 bases align to TRBD2. Germline CDR1 reads DFQATT; CDR2 reads SNEGSKA (reference sequence). V shed 1 base, J shed 9 bases, and the junction held 11 bases outside the gene matches. The CDR3 is 17 amino acids. CDR3 sequence: CSARGSLRTSGGETQYF. For the CDR3, the DNA is TGCAGTGCTAGAGGATCCCTCCGGACTAGCGGGGGGGAAACGCAGTATTTT.

The chain carries TRBV6-4 and TRBJ2-3; 12 bases match TRBD2. Unmatched junction bases numbered 3, after V lost 2 bases and J lost 3 bases. From germline, CDR1 is MRHNA and CDR2 SNTAGT. The CDR3 length is 16 residues. CDR3 sequence (DNA): TGTGCCAGCAGTGACGCTAGCGGGGGGGCAACAGATACGCAGTATTTT. This codes for CASSDASGGATDTQYF.

This clonotype was detected ten times or more. The chain carries TRBV7-9 and TRBJ1-5, with D perhaps matching TRBD1 (5 bases). CDR3 length: 14 amino acids. The germline CDR1 and CDR2 sequences are SEHNR and FQNEAQ (reference sequence). V gave up 1 base and J gave up 7 bases, with 11 bases separating them. CDR3 residues: CASSLGQGEQPQHF. The CDR3, as DNA: TGTGCCAGCAGCTTAGGGCAGGGAGAGCAGCCCCAGCATTTT.

This sequence joins TRBV6-2 or TRBV6-3 and TRBJ1-2, with 8 bases lining up with TRBD1. The length of the CDR3 is 15 residues. V was pared by 4 bases and J by 7 bases, with 11 bases of the junction left unmatched. Germline lookup yields CDR1 MNHEY and CDR2 SVGEGT. CDR3 nucleotide sequence: TGTGCCAGCAGTTCGGACAGGGAATCATTGCGTGGCTACACCTTC. Its translation is CASSSDRESLRGYTF.

This clonotype was seen ten or more times. This rearrangement joins TRBV7-2 to TRBJ2-7; D remains ambiguous. Trimming removed 6 bases at V and 2 bases at J, with 14 bases between. The CDR3 has 14 residues. Looked up from germline, CDR1 is SGHTA and CDR2 is FQGNSA. The CDR3 coding sequence is TGTGCCAGCAGTTTGTTATCGGCCACCTACGAGCAGTACGTC. Encoded protein: CASSLLSATYEQYV.

The V and J genes are TRBV18 and TRBJ2-7; no clear D. CDR1 KGHSH and CDR2 LQKENI come from the germline V gene. The CDR3 length is 16 residues. Deletions cut 8 bases from V and 3 bases from J, with 23 bases between. This CDR3 is CASPTHPASLYYEQYV. The CDR3 region has the DNA TGTGCCAGCCCGACTCACCCAGCCTCCCTCTACTACGAGCAGTACGTC.

The chain couples TRBV4-1 to TRBJ1-2, with 7 positions matching TRBD1. V was clipped by 1 base and J by 8 bases; unmatched bases: 4. The CDR3 consists of 13 residues. Germline-derived CDR1 and CDR2 are MGHRA and YSYEKL. CDR3 sequence: CASSQARGEGYTF. DNA of the CDR3: TGCGCCAGCAGCCAAGCCAGGGGGGAGGGCTACACCTTC.

The chain joins TRBV9 to TRBJ2-5; tentatively, D is TRBD1 (6 bases). CDR1 SGDLS and CDR2 YYNGEE come from the germline V gene. V was clipped by 3 bases and J by 5 bases, with 17 bases between them. The length of the CDR3 is 15 residues. The CDR3 nucleotides read TGTGCCAGCAGCGGGGGACAATCGAGTGCGGAGACCCAGTACTTC. Protein sequence: CASSGGQSSAETQYF.

This clonotype was detected a few times. The V and J genes are TRBV7-9 and TRBJ2-5, with a possible D match to TRBD2 (6 bases). The V and J ends lost 1 base and 2 bases respectively, with 11 bases between them. Looked up from germline, CDR1 is SEHNR and CDR2 is FQNEAQ (reference sequence). The CDR3 is made up of 15 amino acids. As DNA, the CDR3 is TGTGCCAGCAGCTTAGACATGGGGGGTCAAGAGACCCAGTACTTC. This encodes CASSLDMGGQETQYF.

This clonotype appeared a few times. The genes are TRBV5-1 and TRBJ1-1; 8 bases map to TRBD1. With 4 bases clipped from V and 7 bases from J, the junction kept 6 bases outside the gene matches. In germline, CDR1 is SGHRS, CDR2 YFSETQ. The CDR3 totals 13 residues. The CDR3 DNA sequence: TGCGCCAGCAGCGCGGGGACAGGCGGTGAAGCTTTCTTT. Its translation is CASSAGTGGEAFF.

In this sample, this clonotype turned up a few times. This rearrangement joins TRBV7-2 to TRBJ1-2; 7 nucleotides match TRBD1. From germline, CDR1 is SGHTA and CDR2 FQGNSA. V trimming: 1 base; J trimming: 0 bases; junction bases outside the gene matches: 8. The CDR3 has 17 residues. The CDR3 protein is CASSLVQTGRANYGYTF. CDR3 DNA sequence: TGTGCCAGCAGCTTAGTACAGACAGGGAGAGCTAACTATGGCTACACCTTC. The full variable domain, completed using reference TRBV7-2 and TRBJ1-2, is GAGVSQSPSNKVTEKGKDVELRCDPISGHTALYWYRQSLGQGLEFLIYFQGNSAPDKSGLPSDRFSAERTGGSVSTLTIQRTQQEDSAVYLCASSLVQTGRANYGYTFGSGTRLTVV.

The rearrangement joins TRBV4-2 to TRBJ1-1, with TRBD1 matching 8 bases. Germline V gene data show CDR1 as LGHNA and CDR2 as YNFKEQ. Losses at the gene ends were 7 bases for V and 2 bases for J; bases not matched to a gene: 6. This CDR3 comprises 14 residues. CDR3 sequence reads: CASTRDRINTEAFF. The CDR3 DNA sequence: TGTGCCAGCACTCGGGACAGGATAAACACTGAAGCTTTCTTT.

The chain uses TRBV5-1 and TRBJ2-3; the D call may be TRBD1 or TRBD2 (5 bases each). Germline lookup yields CDR1 SGHRS and CDR2 YFSETQ. Trimming took off 4 bases at V and 14 bases at J, with 17 bases between the two ends. This CDR3 comprises 12 residues. The CDR3 loop reads CASSPPRDPAYF. CDR3 nucleotide sequence: TGCGCCAGCAGCCCGCCCCGGGACCCCGCGTATTTT.

The chain has TRBV6-5 and TRBJ2-2, with a possible D match to TRBD1 (6 bases). The CDR3 runs 16 residues. V was cut by 6 bases and J by 5 bases, with 19 bases left in between. Germline CDR1 is MNHEY and CDR2 is SVGAGI. The CDR3 loop is CASRLSTGSMTGELFF. The CDR3 DNA sequence: TGTGCCAGCAGGCTTAGTACAGGGTCGATGACCGGGGAGCTGTTTTTT.

At least ten counts were recorded for this clonotype. This chain connects TRBV9 to TRBJ1-5; D unclear. The germline CDR1 and CDR2 sequences are SGDLS and YYNGEE. V was trimmed by 2 bases and J by 1 base, leaving 4 bases between them. The CDR3 totals 13 residues. CDR3 protein: CASSVGSNQPQHF. The DNA of the CDR3 is TGTGCCAGCAGCGTGGGCAGCAATCAGCCCCAGCATTTT.

This clonotype occurred a few times. The chain links TRBV5-1 to TRBJ2-5; TRBD1 or TRBD2 may be the D gene (6 bases each). This CDR3 comprises 17 residues. Trimming took 0 bases from V and 5 from J, leaving 20 bases between them. CDR1 is SGHRS and CDR2 is YFSETQ in the germline V gene. DNA of the CDR3: TGCGCCAGCAGCTTGGGGTCCCCAACGGGGGCTGGGGAGACCCAGTACTTC. Translating gives CASSLGSPTGAGETQYF.

This clonotype was seen a few times. The rearrangement uses TRBV6-5 and TRBJ2-5; D is uncertain. V was cut by 7 bases and J by 3 bases, with 6 bases left in between. The CDR3 spans 11 residues. Looked up from germline, CDR1 is MNHEY and CDR2 is SVGAGI. The CDR3, as DNA: TGTGCCAGCAAGAGAGAAGAGACCCAGTACTTC. Translating it yields CASKREETQYF.